The 27 T cell receptor beta chains reported below all come from one sample, sequenced in a study of blood T cell repertoires in COVID-19. TCRdb's copy holds only in-frame clones and misses some; the assay was immunoSEQ multiplex PCR. Of 300,000 to 400,000 clones listed, 65% to 90% are singletons. Sequencing was performed on peripheral blood. The receptors shown here come from a human donor in a cohort sampled during active COVID-19.

This chain joins TRBV28 and TRBJ2-5; TRBD2 matches at 13 bases. Germline CDR1 is MDHEN and CDR2 is SYDVKM. This CDR3 has 16 amino acids. After removal of 6 bases from V and 5 bases from J, the junction contained 9 bases not matched to a gene. CDR3 residues: CASRPTSGGARETQYF. The CDR3 DNA reads TGTGCCAGCAGACCCACTAGCGGGGGGGCTCGGGAGACCCAGTACTTC.

This clone was detected many times. This chain links TRBV10-2 with TRBJ1-2; no definite D call. Trimming shortened V by 4 bases and J by 4 bases, and 16 bases separated the two germline ends. The CDR3 is 15 amino acids. The germline V gene has CDR1 WSHSY and CDR2 SAAADI. This CDR3 reads CASSGLTRGGYGYTF. CDR3 bases: TGCGCCAGCAGTGGCCTGACGCGGGGTGGCTATGGCTACACCTTC.

The chain recombines TRBV30 with TRBJ1-3; D is undetermined. V lost 4 bases and J 1 base, leaving 5 bases between the germline ends. CDR1 is GTSNPN and CDR2 is SVGIG in the germline V gene (reference sequence). This CDR3 contains 12 residues. Here the CDR3 DNA reads TGTGCCTGGACCCCATCTGGAAACACCATATATTTT. Translating it yields CAWTPSGNTIYF. The variable domain in full, with the rest retrieved from reference TRBV30 and TRBJ1-3, is SQTIHQWPATLVQPVGSPLSLECTVEGTSNPNLYWYRQAAGRGLQLLFYSVGIGQISSEVPQNLSASRPQDRQFILSSKKLLLSDSGFYLCAWTPSGNTIYFGEGSWLTVV.

The chain couples TRBV18 to TRBJ1-5, with a possible D match to TRBD1 (6 bases). The germline V gene has CDR1 KGHSH and CDR2 LQKENI. The germline V and J ends were trimmed by 5 bases and 6 bases, with 20 bases remaining between them. The CDR3 consists of 16 residues. CDR3: CASSTGQGSIGQPQHF. The CDR3 DNA reads TGTGCCAGCTCAACGGGGCAGGGGAGCATCGGTCAGCCCCAGCATTTT.

The chain recombines TRBV5-5 with TRBJ1-2; 11 bases fit TRBD1. Germline CDR1 reads SGHKS; CDR2 reads YYEKEE (reference sequence). CDR3 length: 14 residues. Losses at the gene ends were 4 bases for V and 13 bases for J; bases not matched to a gene: 12. CDR3 in amino acids: CASSPPDRGRVATF. In nucleotides, the CDR3 is TGTGCCAGCAGCCCACCGGACAGGGGGCGCGTCGCCACCTTC. Using reference TRBV5-5 and TRBJ1-2 for the parts outside the CDR3, the full variable domain is DAGVTQSPTHLIKTRGQQVTLRCSPISGHKSVSWYQQVLGQGPQFIFQYYEKEERGRGNFPDRFSARQFPNYSSELNVNALLLGDSALYLCASSPPDRGRVATFGSGTRLTVV.

The V gene is TRBV28, the J gene TRBJ2-7, with D perhaps matching TRBD2 (5 bases). The CDR3 length is 13 residues. Deletions cut 1 base from V and 2 bases from J, with 6 bases between. Germline V gives CDR1 MDHEN, CDR2 SYDVKM. The CDR3 here is CASSLFGTYEQYF. The DNA for the CDR3 is TGTGCCAGCAGTTTATTCGGGACCTACGAGCAGTACTTC.

V and J are TRBV30 and TRBJ2-3, with D possibly TRBD2 on 5 matching bases. The CDR3 runs 13 residues. V dropped 0 bases and J dropped 2 bases, with 6 bases sitting between them. CDR1 is GTSNPN and CDR2 is SVGIG in the germline V gene (reference sequence). In nucleotides, the CDR3 is TGTGCCTGGAGTGTAGGACTCACAGATACGCAGTATTTT. Amino acids: CAWSVGLTDTQYF.

This clone occurred once. The V call is TRBV15, the J call TRBJ2-2, with 8 nucleotides matching TRBD2. This CDR3 has 18 amino acids. The junction had 10 bases not matched to a gene; V was cut back by 0 bases and J by 4 bases. Per the germline V gene, CDR1 is LNHNV and CDR2 is YYDKDF (reference sequence). For the CDR3, the DNA is TGTGCCACCAGCAGAGAACCTATAGCGGGGACCTCCACCGGGGAGCTGTTTTTT. Encoded protein: CATSREPIAGTSTGELFF.

The chain couples TRBV5-1 to TRBJ2-7, with TRBD2 matching 10 bases. Germline CDR1 and CDR2: SGHRS and YFSETQ. The CDR3 loop spans 14 amino acids. The trim removed 3 bases at V and 6 bases at J, leaving 6 bases unmatched. The CDR3 DNA is TGCGCCAGCAGCTGGGGGGCTAGCGGGGGCGAGCAGTACTTC. Amino acid sequence: CASSWGASGGEQYF.

The V call is TRBV7-9, the J call TRBJ1-4; no reliable D call. Germline V gene lookup returns CDR1 SEHNR and CDR2 FQNEAQ (reference sequence). This CDR3 has 13 amino acids. Trimming cost V 3 bases and J 5 bases, with 7 bases left between them. CDR3 nucleotides: TGTGCCAGCAGCTTTGACACGAATGAAAAACTGTTTTTT. Amino acids: CASSFDTNEKLFF.

The chain recombines TRBV9 with TRBJ1-1, with 7 nucleotides matching TRBD1. Trimming removed 0 bases from V and 8 bases from J; junction bases left unmatched: 7. The CDR3 is 14 amino acids. CDR1 and CDR2 (germline): SGDLS, YYNGEE. CDR3 loop: CASSVGFMGQEAFF. CDR3 DNA: TGTGCCAGCAGCGTAGGGTTTATGGGACAGGAAGCTTTCTTT.

The rearrangement uses TRBV27 and TRBJ2-7; weak D call: TRBD2 (6 bases). The CDR3 consists of 13 residues. Trimming removed 3 bases at V and 3 bases at J, with 9 bases between. Germline CDR1 reads MNHEY; CDR2 reads SMNVEV (reference sequence). The CDR3 reads CASSFGRGYEQYF. CDR3 sequence (DNA): TGTGCCAGCAGTTTTGGGCGGGGCTACGAGCAGTACTTC.

The rearrangement joins TRBV3-1 (or the pseudogene TRBV3-2) to TRBJ2-1, with TRBD1 as a possible D gene (6 bases). The germline gives CDR1 LGHDT, CDR2 YNNKEL (reference sequence). The CDR3 covers 13 residues. V dropped 3 bases and J dropped 4 bases, with 7 bases sitting between them. CDR3 residues: CASSHRGYNEQFF. The CDR3 DNA follows: TGTGCCAGCAGCCACAGGGGTTACAATGAGCAGTTCTTC.

The V call is TRBV3-1 (or the pseudogene TRBV3-2), the J call TRBJ2-1, with D possibly matching TRBD1 (6 bases). V was trimmed by 1 base and J by 8 bases, leaving 18 bases between them. The CDR3 sequence is 16 residues long. Germline V gene data show CDR1 as LGHDT and CDR2 as YNNKEL (reference sequence). CDR3 amino acids: CASSQVSRGIRYEQFF. For the CDR3, the DNA is TGTGCCAGCAGCCAAGTATCCAGGGGAATTAGGTATGAGCAGTTCTTC.

This clone has only a few counts. The chain is built from TRBV11-2 and TRBJ1-5, with a weak D call TRBD1 (5 bases). Germline CDR1 and CDR2: SGHAT and FQNNGV. The CDR3 contains 13 residues. V shed 5 bases and J shed 4 bases, with 9 bases lying between them. The CDR3 reads CASSAQGNQPQHF. CDR3 DNA sequence: TGTGCCAGCAGCGCCCAGGGAAATCAGCCCCAGCATTTT.

The V gene is TRBV6-5, the J gene TRBJ1-2; a weak D match, TRBD1 (6 bases). The CDR3 runs 13 residues. From germline, CDR1 is MNHEY and CDR2 SVGAGI. V was cut by 7 bases and J by 4 bases, with 13 bases left in between. Here the CDR3 DNA reads TGTGCCAGCAAACAGGGTCTAATCTATGGCTACACCTTC. Translation gives CASKQGLIYGYTF.

The rearrangement links TRBV19 to TRBJ1-5, with 8 nucleotides matching TRBD1. The CDR3 consists of 14 residues. CDR1 is LNHDA, CDR2 SQIVND, per germline (reference sequence). V lost 8 bases to trimming and J lost 7 bases; unmatched junction nucleotides: 10. The CDR3 reads CASWDDRGTQPQHF. The CDR3 nucleotides read TGTGCCAGTTGGGACGACAGGGGAACCCAGCCCCAGCATTTT.

V and J are TRBV10-3 and TRBJ2-7, with no clear D. With 4 bases removed from V and 1 base from J, the gap between germline ends came to 11 bases. In germline, CDR1 is ENHRY, CDR2 SYGVKD. The length of the CDR3 is 14 residues. CDR3 nucleotide sequence: TGTGCCATCAGTGGGGTCTTGACATCCTACGAGCAGTACTTC. Protein sequence: CAISGVLTSYEQYF.

Only one count was recorded for this clone. The genes are TRBV11-2 and TRBJ2-3; TRBD2 matches 12 bases. The CDR3 contains 18 residues. Germline trimming cut 5 bases from V and 4 bases from J; bases unmatched to any gene: 13. Germline V gene lookup returns CDR1 SGHAT and CDR2 FQNNGV. The CDR3 loop is CASSHKTRLAGGPDTQYF. The CDR3 DNA is TGTGCCAGCAGCCACAAGACCCGCCTAGCGGGGGGGCCAGATACGCAGTATTTT.

The chain recombines TRBV2 with TRBJ1-2; D might be TRBD1 (6 bases). Looked up from germline, CDR1 is SNHLY and CDR2 is FYNNEI. Trimming removed 1 base at V and 7 bases at J, with 10 bases between. The CDR3 is 13 residues long. In DNA, the CDR3 is TGTGCCAGCAGTGAAGACAGGGTTGGTGGCTACACCTTC. Its translation is CASSEDRVGGYTF.

About this clone: Additional DNA sequences in this sample encode the identical CDR3. The rearrangement links TRBV5-1 to TRBJ2-2; D is unresolved. The CDR3 spans 15 residues. Looked up from germline, CDR1 is SGHRS and CDR2 is YFSETQ. Trimming removed 4 bases from V and 0 bases from J, with 10 bases in between. The CDR3 DNA reads TGCGCCAGCAGCCCGGGTCAGACGAACACCGGGGAGCTGTTTTTT. This gives the protein CASSPGQTNTGELFF.

The chain recombines TRBV5-5 with TRBJ1-5; possibly TRBD1 for D (6 bases). From germline, CDR1 is SGHKS and CDR2 YYEKEE (reference sequence). The germline V and J ends were trimmed by 1 base and 7 bases, with 6 bases remaining between them. The CDR3 is 12 residues long. The CDR3 reads CASSLTGQPQHF. In DNA, the CDR3 is TGTGCCAGCAGCTTGACAGGGCAGCCCCAGCATTTT.

V is TRBV19 and J is TRBJ1-6, with 8 positions matching TRBD1. V lost 3 bases to trimming and J lost 9 bases; unmatched junction nucleotides: 10. The CDR3 has 16 amino acids. The germline V gene encodes CDR1 LNHDA and CDR2 SQIVND (reference sequence). CDR3 loop: CASSINGQGGGSPLHF. In DNA form, the CDR3 reads TGTGCCAGTAGTATTAATGGACAGGGCGGCGGTTCACCCCTCCACTTT.

The chain links TRBV24-1 to TRBJ2-1; TRBD1 is a possible D gene (5 bases). Germline loops: CDR1 KGHDR, CDR2 SFDVKD. CDR3 size: 12 residues. Between the trimmed V and J ends, which lost 4 bases and 9 bases, there was a span of 9 bases. The CDR3 spells CATSDRDSEQFF. Written as DNA, the CDR3 is TGTGCCACCAGTGACCGCGACAGTGAGCAGTTCTTC.

The chain employs TRBV3-1 (or the pseudogene TRBV3-2) and TRBJ2-3, with TRBD2 matching 7 bases. Germline lookup yields CDR1 LGHDT and CDR2 YNNKEL (reference sequence). J was trimmed by 5 bases and V by 3 bases; bases with no gene match: 5. This CDR3 is 14 amino acids long. The CDR3 DNA follows: TGTGCCAGCAGCCACCGGGGGGAGGGAGATACGCAGTATTTT. Amino acid sequence: CASSHRGEGDTQYF.

V is TRBV5-4 and J is TRBJ2-5, with 8 bases lining up with TRBD2. V dropped 4 bases and J dropped 5; count of bases not matched to a gene: 10. Germline lookup yields CDR1 SGHNT and CDR2 YYREEE (reference sequence). The CDR3 is 15 residues long. The CDR3, as DNA: TGTGCCAGCAGCCTCTCTGCGGGGGGAGGGGAGACCCAGTACTTC. Translation: CASSLSAGGGETQYF.

CDR3 protein: CASTPGGNTGELFF. CDR3 nucleotides: TGTGCCAGCACCCCAGGGGGAAACACCGGGGAGCTGTTTTTT. The rearrangement links TRBV5-6 to TRBJ2-2, with 7 positions matching TRBD1. This CDR3 comprises 14 residues. Germline V gene sequence: CDR1 SGHDT, CDR2 YYEEEE. With V trimmed by 6 bases and J by 2 bases, 4 bases remained unmatched. The whole variable domain, remainder taken from reference TRBV5-6 and TRBJ2-2, is DAGVTQSPTHLIKTRGQQVTLRCSPKSGHDTVSWYQQALGQGPQFIFQYYEEEERQRGNFPDRFSGHQFPNYSSELNVNALLLGDSALYLCASTPGGNTGELFFGEGSRLTVL.